This T cell receptor (beta chain) was recovered during a study of T cell responses to AZD1222 COVID-19 vaccine. The assay was immunoSEQ multiplex PCR, and TCRdb's table has in-frame clones only and misses some. Of 65,000 to 90,000 clones in the sample, about 91% were seen once. Germline values: CDR1 MNHNY, CDR2 SVGAGI (reference sequence). The V gene lost 4 bases and the J gene lost 0 bases, with 13 bases spanning the gap. The CDR3 has 15 amino acids. This clone was counted only a few times. The antigen remains undetermined. Study results and limitations: Within unmutated variant regions lay the reported targets of nearly half of spike-specific TCRs.

The chain employs TRBV6-6 and TRBJ2-7; no definite D call. Sequences were derived from peripheral blood, sampled on day 0 of AZD1222 vaccination. The receptor's source is an adult in good health. CDR3 sequence (DNA): TGTGCCAGCAGTTTTGACCTCCAGAGCTCCTACGAGCAGTACTTC. Amino acid sequence: CASSFDLQSSYEQYF.